Each of the 17 T cell receptor beta chains below was sequenced from the same sample in a study of blood T cell repertoires in COVID-19. TCRdb's copy holds only in-frame clones and misses some; the assay was immunoSEQ multiplex PCR. The table records 95,000 to 100,000 clones, 65% to 85% of them present only once. The sequenced sample consisted of peripheral blood. The source is a woman older than 75 with acute or convalescent COVID-19.

The chain recombines TRBV25-1 with TRBJ2-5; 10 bases align to TRBD2. CDR1 is MGHDK and CDR2 is SYGVNS in the germline V gene. The CDR3 totals 14 residues. V lost 6 bases, J lost 5 bases, and 6 bases stayed unmatched. The CDR3 DNA reads TGTGCCAGCAGGGAAGCGGGGGGGCGTGAGACCCAGTACTTC. It translates to CASREAGGRETQYF.

The V call is TRBV11-2, the J call TRBJ2-7, with TRBD1 identical over 8 bases. V gave up 5 bases and J gave up 2 bases; unmatched junction bases: 5. CDR3 length equals 14 residues. CDR1 is SGHAT, CDR2 FQNNGV, per germline. CDR3 DNA sequence: TGTGCCAGCAGCAACGACAGGGGTACCTACGAGCAGTACTTC. As protein: CASSNDRGTYEQYF.

The chain couples TRBV19 to TRBJ1-5, with D unresolved. The germline CDR1 and CDR2 sequences are LNHDA and SQIVND (reference sequence). The V end lost 3 bases, the J end lost 4 bases, and 4 bases lay between the germline ends. The length of the CDR3 is 12 residues. The CDR3 bases are TGTGCCAGTAGTATTTCTAATCAGCCCCAGCATTTT. Translated: CASSISNQPQHF. The variable domain in full, with the rest retrieved from reference TRBV19 and TRBJ1-5, is DGGITQSPKYLFRKEGQNVTLSCEQNLNHDAMYWYRQDPGQGLRLIYYSQIVNDFQKGDIAEGYSVSREKKESFPLTVTSAQKNPTAFYLCASSISNQPQHFGDGTRLSIL.

This clone appeared once. The CDR3 coding sequence is TGCAGCGTTGGACAGGGGGCAAACTATGGCTACACCTTC. It encodes CSVGQGANYGYTF. The V call is TRBV29-1, the J call TRBJ1-2; 10 positions agree with TRBD1. V was pared by 4 bases and J by 2 bases, with 1 base of the junction left unmatched. CDR1 is SQVTM, CDR2 ANQGSEA, per germline. The CDR3 loop spans 13 amino acids.

The V call is TRBV6-5, the J call TRBJ1-1; TRBD1 might be the D (5 bases). This CDR3 region has 15 residues. V lost 6 bases, J lost 3 bases, and 17 bases lay in between. Germline lookup yields CDR1 MNHEY and CDR2 SVGAGI. CDR3 sequence: CASSQRGWGDTEAFF. As DNA, the CDR3 is TGTGCCAGCAGCCAGAGAGGCTGGGGGGACACTGAAGCTTTCTTT.

This clone showed up just once. This chain links TRBV11-2 with TRBJ1-6; the match to TRBD1 covers 9 bases. V was clipped by 6 bases and J by 0 bases; unmatched bases: 6. The germline V gene encodes CDR1 SGHAT and CDR2 FQNNGV. The CDR3 has 17 residues. The CDR3 here is CASSRDRASSYNSPLHF. The CDR3 nucleotides read TGTGCCAGCAGTCGGGACAGGGCCAGCTCCTATAATTCACCCCTCCACTTT.

The genes are TRBV6-6 and TRBJ1-1; 7 bases are shared with TRBD1. The trim removed 5 bases at V and 5 bases at J, leaving 8 bases unmatched. Germline CDR1 reads MNHNY; CDR2 reads SVGAGI (reference sequence). The CDR3 sequence is 14 residues long. The CDR3 nucleotides read TGTGCCAGCAGTCAGACAGGGATGGATACTGAAGCTTTCTTT. The encoded protein is CASSQTGMDTEAFF.

This chain uses TRBV7-6 with TRBJ2-7; D ambiguous. Germline V gives CDR1 SGHVS, CDR2 FNYEAQ. CDR3 length: 14 residues. The V end was cut by 1 base, the J end by 0 bases, with 7 bases between. The CDR3 DNA sequence: TGTGCCAGCAGCTTAGATTCCAACTCCTACGAGCAGTACTTC. The encoded protein is CASSLDSNSYEQYF.

The chain recombines TRBV7-9 with TRBJ1-6; 7 bases agree with TRBD1. The CDR3 runs 13 residues. Trimming at V came to 4 bases and at J to 9 bases, leaving 3 bases not matched to a gene. CDR1 SEHNR and CDR2 FQNEAQ come from the germline V gene (reference sequence). The CDR3: CASSSGQFSPLHF. Here the CDR3 DNA reads TGTGCCAGCAGCTCGGGACAGTTTTCACCCCTCCACTTT. The full variable domain, completed using reference TRBV7-9 and TRBJ1-6, is DTGVSQNPRHKITKRGQNVTFRCDPISEHNRLYWYRQTLGQGPEFLTYFQNEAQLEKSRLLSDRFSAERPKGSFSTLEIQRTEQGDSAMYLCASSSGQFSPLHFGNGTRLTVT.

This clone has just one count. The chain recombines TRBV13 with TRBJ1-2, with 7 bases matching TRBD1. Germline values: CDR1 PRHDT, CDR2 FYEKMQ (reference sequence). Trimming at V came to 3 bases and at J to 4 bases, leaving 2 bases not matched to a gene. The CDR3 is 13 amino acids. The CDR3 coding sequence is TGTGCCAGCAGCTTGGAGGGGGCCTATGGCTACACCTTC. Residues: CASSLEGAYGYTF.

This clone was seen only once. The V gene is TRBV28, the J gene TRBJ1-1; D unclear. CDR3 length: 11 amino acids. V was cut by 8 bases and J by 11 bases, with 15 bases left in between. Per the germline V gene, CDR1 is MDHEN and CDR2 is SYDVKM. The CDR3 DNA reads TGTGCCAGCCTTCTAAGGAGTGTGGCTTTCTTT. It yields the protein CASLLRSVAFF.

This clone was seen only a few times. V gene TRBV9 combines with J gene TRBJ2-2, with D possibly being TRBD2 (5 bases). Looked up from germline, CDR1 is SGDLS and CDR2 is YYNGEE. The CDR3 has 15 residues. Trimming took 0 bases from V and 4 from J, leaving 10 bases between them. CDR3 protein: CASSVGAGFTGELFF. CDR3 DNA: TGTGCCAGCAGCGTAGGGGCGGGTTTCACCGGGGAGCTGTTTTTT.

This chain connects TRBV6-2 or TRBV6-3 to TRBJ1-2; D might be TRBD1 (5 bases). The CDR3 is made up of 13 amino acids. With 4 bases removed from V and 5 bases from J, the gap between germline ends came to 11 bases. Germline V gives CDR1 MNHEY, CDR2 SVGEGT. The CDR3 is CASSSTASYGYTF. CDR3 DNA: TGTGCCAGCAGTTCGACAGCAAGTTATGGCTACACCTTC.

This sequence joins TRBV11-2 and TRBJ2-3; D gene unclear. This CDR3 contains 15 residues. Germline loops: CDR1 SGHAT, CDR2 FQNNGV. With 4 bases removed from V and 0 bases from J, the gap between germline ends came to 11 bases. The CDR3 region has the DNA TGTGCCAGCAGCTCATCCGCACTTAGCACAGATACGCAGTATTTT. Its protein is CASSSSALSTDTQYF.

Only one count was recorded for this clone. V is TRBV15 and J is TRBJ2-5, with a tentative D call TRBD2 (5 bases). Trimming stripped 0 bases from V and 5 bases from J, with 13 bases between. Germline CDR1 reads LNHNV; CDR2 reads YYDKDF (reference sequence). The CDR3 consists of 15 residues. CDR3 region: CATSRDGAASETQYF. The CDR3 DNA reads TGTGCCACCAGCAGAGATGGAGCGGCTAGCGAGACCCAGTACTTC.

This chain joins TRBV7-2 and TRBJ1-2; D is undetermined. V was shortened by 2 bases and J by 8 bases, with 9 bases between the two germline ends. The CDR3 is 12 residues long. From germline, CDR1 is SGHTA and CDR2 FQGNSA. CDR3 in amino acids: CASSLRLDGYTF. In DNA form, the CDR3 reads TGTGCCAGCAGCTTAAGGCTAGACGGCTACACCTTC.

The J gene is TRBJ1-1, the V gene TRBV18, with D unresolved. V was trimmed by 0 bases and J by 4 bases, leaving 12 bases between them. The CDR3 contains 15 residues. Germline V gene data show CDR1 as KGHSH and CDR2 as LQKENI. In nucleotides, the CDR3 is TGTGCCAGCTCACCACCTTTACAAGTACGCACTGAAGCTTTCTTT. It specifies CASSPPLQVRTEAFF.